A selection of T cell receptor beta chains follows, all from one sample in a study of radiotherapy plus CTLA-4 blockade in lung cancer. TCRdb's copy holds only in-frame clones and misses some; the assay was immunoSEQ multiplex PCR. Of around 86,000 clones detected, around 83% appear once; the ten largest clones hold 0.75% to 0.95%. Material: peripheral blood, obtained from a patient treated with radiotherapy plus ipilimumab. These receptors were obtained from a human donor with non-small cell lung cancer who had stable disease on radiotherapy plus ipilimumab. Each CDR3 is given with its conserved first and last residue. Each record gives: J gene, V gene, D gene, clone size, CDR3 protein, CDR3 DNA. The D gene is left open where the match is weak. Size is stated for part of the rows, as once, few or many counts, or as a class when the clone is expanded.

TRBJ2-7	TRBV11-2	.	few	CASSPRLGSSYEQYF	TGTGCCAGCAGCCCCCGACTGGGAAGCTCCTACGAGCAGTACTTC
TRBJ2-3	TRBV7-2	.	.	CASSLARGDTQYF	TGTGCCAGCAGCTTAGCACGTGGAGATACGCAGTATTTT
TRBJ1-4	TRBV18	.	.	CASSPALGSEKLFF	TGTGCCAGCTCACCCGCCCTAGGGAGTGAAAAACTGTTTTTT
TRBJ1-2	TRBV19	TRBD1	.	CASSSRQGVYGYTF	TGTGCCAGTAGTTCCCGACAGGGGGTTTATGGCTACACCTTC
TRBJ2-2	TRBV13	.	.	CASSLGRAGEHTGELFF	TGTGCCAGCAGCTTAGGCCGGGCAGGGGAACACACCGGGGAGCTGTTTTTT
TRBJ1-1	TRBV10-1	.	few	CASSETPGYTEAFF	TGCGCCAGCAGTGAAACCCCGGGGTACACTGAAGCTTTCTTT
TRBJ2-2	TRBV7-2	TRBD1	.	CASSQGAGTGELFF	TGTGCCAGCAGCCAGGGGGCGGGGACCGGGGAGCTGTTTTTT
TRBJ2-3	TRBV7-2	TRBD2	once	CASSLGAGGADTQYF	TGTGCCAGCAGCTTAGGAGCGGGAGGTGCAGATACGCAGTATTTT
TRBJ2-7	TRBV27	.	.	CASSITGDSGREQYF	TGTGCCAGCAGTATAACCGGGGACTCTGGTAGGGAGCAGTACTTC
TRBJ2-7	TRBV7-9	.	.	CASSPAGVRKTNEQYF	TGTGCCAGCAGCCCCGCCGGGGTCAGGAAAACAAACGAGCAGTACTTC
TRBJ2-1	TRBV9	.	few	CASSVRGPTNNEQFF	TGTGCCAGCAGCGTGCGCGGCCCTACAAACAATGAGCAGTTCTTC
TRBJ2-7	TRBV4-2	TRBD2	few	CASSQMWDGGTYEQYF	TGTGCCAGCAGCCAGATGTGGGACGGGGGGACCTACGAGCAGTACTTC
TRBJ1-2	TRBV2	.	.	CASSVFQGSYTF	TGTGCCAGCAGTGTTTTTCAGGGTTCATACACCTTC
TRBJ2-7	TRBV2	.	.	CASRGSTHEQYF	TGTGCCAGCAGGGGCAGTACCCACGAGCAGTACTTC
TRBJ2-1	TRBV28	TRBD2	.	CASSYSRTSGRGKNEQFF	TGTGCCAGCAGTTACTCCCGGACTAGCGGGAGAGGAAAAAATGAGCAGTTCTTC
TRBJ2-1	TRBV25-1	.	.	CASSGSLAGFGNEQFF	TGTGCCAGCAGTGGGTCCCTGGCAGGGTTCGGCAATGAGCAGTTCTTC
TRBJ2-3	TRBV5-6	.	.	CASSFSFSTDTQYF	TGTGCCAGCAGTTTTTCATTCAGCACAGATACGCAGTATTTT
TRBJ2-2	TRBV5-4	.	.	CASSSILGGSLPGELFF	TGTGCCAGCAGCTCCATCCTGGGGGGTAGTTTACCCGGGGAGCTGTTTTTT
TRBJ1-5	TRBV20-1	.	.	CSAGIQPQHF	TGCAGTGCGGGAATTCAGCCCCAGCATTTT
TRBJ1-6	TRBV28	.	.	CASKGSMGNSPLHF	TGTGCCAGCAAAGGGAGTATGGGAAATTCACCCCTCCACTTT
TRBJ2-5	TRBV6-6	TRBD2	few	CASSPTSGRVETQYF	TGTGCCAGCAGTCCTACTAGCGGGAGGGTCGAGACCCAGTACTTC
TRBJ2-1	TRBV19	TRBD1	.	CASSIGTGGFDEQFF	TGTGCCAGTAGTATCGGGACAGGGGGCTTCGATGAGCAGTTCTTC
TRBJ2-7	TRBV6-1	TRBD2	.	CASRLAGASYEQYF	TGTGCCAGCAGACTAGCGGGGGCCTCCTACGAGCAGTACTTC
TRBJ1-1	TRBV7-3	.	.	CASSLLDSGTEAFF	TGTGCCAGCAGCTTATTGGACAGCGGGACTGAAGCTTTCTTT
TRBJ2-1	TRBV4-1	TRBD2	few	CASSQGLAGAREQFF	TGCGCCAGCAGCCAGGGACTAGCGGGAGCAAGAGAGCAGTTCTTC
TRBJ2-1	TRBV6-5	.	.	CASSYSTGNYNEQFF	TGTGCCAGCAGTTACTCGACAGGCAACTACAATGAGCAGTTCTTC
TRBJ2-1	TRBV19	.	.	CASSTGDGNEQFF	TGTGCCAGTAGTACAGGGGACGGTAATGAGCAGTTCTTC
TRBJ2-7	TRBV29-1	.	.	CSVAKGLEQYF	TGCAGCGTTGCCAAAGGGCTCGAGCAGTACTTC
TRBJ1-2	TRBV5-5	TRBD1	.	CASSLESGGYYGYTF	TGTGCCAGCAGCTTGGAGTCAGGGGGCTATTATGGCTACACCTTC
TRBJ1-1	TRBV28	.	.	CASRIGSTVTEAFF	TGTGCCAGCAGAATCGGGAGCACGGTCACTGAAGCTTTCTTT
TRBJ2-7	TRBV30	TRBD2	.	CAWSRTSGPYEQYF	TGTGCCTGGAGCAGGACTAGCGGCCCCTACGAGCAGTACTTC
TRBJ2-7	TRBV6-1	.	.	CASRGDLTSYEQYF	TGTGCCAGCAGGGGGGACCTCACTTCTTACGAGCAGTACTTC
TRBJ1-1	TRBV12-5	TRBD1	once	CASGLVTGGSTEAFF	TGTGCTAGTGGTTTGGTGACAGGGGGTAGCACTGAAGCTTTCTTT
TRBJ2-1	TRBV6-6	.	.	CASSYGGTRNEQFF	TGTGCCAGCAGTTACGGGGGGACCCGTAATGAGCAGTTCTTC
TRBJ2-5	TRBV11-2	.	.	CASSLEAGTGETQYF	TGTGCCAGCAGCTTAGAAGCAGGGACGGGCGAGACCCAGTACTTC
TRBJ1-1	TRBV27	.	.	CASSFWGRDTEAFF	TGTGCCAGCAGTTTCTGGGGCCGAGACACTGAAGCTTTCTTT
TRBJ1-5	TRBV27	.	.	CASSLFAPWRNQPQHF	TGTGCCAGCAGTTTATTCGCACCCTGGCGCAATCAGCCCCAGCATTTT
TRBJ1-1	TRBV6-1	.	.	CASSRGFIVNTEAFF	TGTGCCAGTTCCAGGGGCTTTATAGTGAACACTGAAGCTTTCTTT
TRBJ2-3	TRBV4-1	.	few	CASSQDSDTGRDTQYF	TGCGCCAGCAGCCAAGATTCGGACACTGGTCGTGATACGCAGTATTTT
TRBJ2-1	TRBV5-1	.	.	CASSLLQTGEQFF	TGCGCCAGCAGCCTACTACAGACTGGGGAGCAGTTCTTC
TRBJ2-7	TRBV5-5	TRBD2	once	CASSLAGLAGYYEQYF	TGTGCCAGCAGCTTGGCCGGACTAGCGGGGTACTACGAGCAGTACTTC
TRBJ1-1	TRBV5-1	.	once	CASSPGLESKANTEAFF	TGCGCCAGCAGCCCTGGACTGGAAAGCAAGGCAAACACTGAAGCTTTCTTT
TRBJ1-2	TRBV29-1	.	once	CSVGEQNLSGGYTF	TGCAGCGTTGGGGAACAGAACCTTTCGGGTGGCTACACCTTC
TRBJ2-6	TRBV5-6	.	.	CASSGAGADGANVLTF	TGTGCCAGCAGCGGGGCGGGGGCCGATGGGGCCAACGTCCTGACTTTC
TRBJ2-5	TRBV2	TRBD1	.	CASFADRAQETQYF	TGTGCCAGCTTTGCGGACAGGGCCCAAGAGACCCAGTACTTC
TRBJ1-1	TRBV19	.	.	CAVSYGSTNTEAFF	TGTGCCGTAAGTTACGGGTCTACTAACACTGAAGCTTTCTTT
TRBJ2-3	TRBV18	TRBD2	.	CASSPIRGGTDTQYF	TGTGCCAGCTCACCGATTCGGGGGGGCACAGATACGCAGTATTTT
TRBJ2-3	TRBV9	TRBD1	.	CASSVEGTGVRKTDTQYF	TGTGCCAGCAGCGTAGAAGGGACAGGGGTGAGGAAGACTGATACGCAGTATTTT
TRBJ1-5	TRBV5-5	.	.	CASSFQEGGNQPQHF	TGTGCCAGCAGTTTCCAGGAGGGAGGCAATCAGCCCCAGCATTTT
TRBJ2-6	TRBV27	.	.	CASSLEGALGANVLTF	TGTGCCAGCAGTTTAGAAGGTGCTCTGGGGGCCAACGTCCTGACTTTC
TRBJ1-2	TRBV18	.	.	CASSPQGVNYGYTF	TGTGCCAGCTCACCACAGGGGGTGAACTATGGCTACACCTTC
TRBJ2-5	TRBV11-2	.	once	CASSLVGNPQETQYF	TGTGCCAGCAGCTTAGTGGGCAACCCCCAAGAGACCCAGTACTTC
TRBJ2-6	TRBV19	.	.	CASRTGKSSGANVLTF	TGTGCCAGTAGAACAGGGAAATCCTCTGGGGCCAACGTCCTGACTTTC
TRBJ2-7	TRBV5-1	TRBD1	.	CASSIRDSSYEQYF	TGCGCCAGCAGCATACGGGACAGCTCCTACGAGCAGTACTTC
TRBJ1-1	TRBV18	.	once	CASSLRQVEGYTEAFF	TGTGCCAGCTCACTGAGACAGGTCGAAGGGTACACTGAAGCTTTCTTT
TRBJ2-2	TRBV30	.	once	CAWSVGQTAGELFF	TGTGCCTGGAGTGTAGGGCAGACGGCCGGGGAGCTGTTTTTT
TRBJ2-1	TRBV7-9	.	.	CASSLEGGTYNEQFF	TGTGCCAGCAGCTTAGAGGGGGGTACCTACAATGAGCAGTTCTTC
TRBJ2-7	TRBV4-2	.	few	CASSQEKDRRQYEQYF	TGTGCCAGCAGCCAAGAAAAAGATCGCAGGCAATACGAGCAGTACTTC
TRBJ2-1	TRBV6-1	TRBD1	.	CASIRTGPYNEQFF	TGTGCCAGCATTCGGACAGGGCCCTACAATGAGCAGTTCTTC